This TCR beta chain is drawn from a study of neurological immune-mediated disorders (dated by TCRdb to between 2019 and 2020). Concerning the study at large: Using UMI-based sequencing, the study compared peripheral blood TCR-beta repertoires from patients with HTLV-I-associated myelopathy (HAM/TSP), patients with multiple sclerosis, and healthy controls. Alongside PBMC samples, the set of 80 to 130 TCR-beta libraries contained longitudinal samples, technical triplicates, and paired CD4+ and CD8+ T-cell subsets that had been sorted. The cohort was made up of 65 to 75 subjects, consisting of around 14 HAM/TSP patients, roughly 35 multiple sclerosis patients and around 20 healthy controls. Longitudinal HAM/TSP donors and healthy donors each had 3 time-points at intervals of about 3-45 months.

The CDR3 numbers 18 residues from cysteine through phenylalanine. The entry retains the CDR3 DNA only, 54 bases that are in frame from base 1. From the germline V gene, CDR1 is SGHRS and CDR2 is YFSETQ. V lost 4 bases and J lost 2 bases, and the count of bases not matched to a germline gene is 7. The study at large found these results: Expanded clones from different subjects shared no identical CDR3 amino acid sequences, which suggests that TCR-beta repertoires were private in all groups. The highest TCR clonal expansion was observed in HAM/TSP patients, whereas the lowest was observed in MS patients, even when compared with healthy controls.

The time point label corresponds to: longitudinal time-point 1 (baseline). The healthy controls were volunteers from blood banks in Maryland, USA. Libraries from unsorted PBMCs were made from 2 million PBMCs kept in RNAlater at -80 degrees C until RNA extraction. Peripheral blood underwent Ficoll-Hypaque density gradient centrifugation to isolate PBMCs, which were then cryopreserved in liquid nitrogen. This clonotype was seen repeatedly, ten times or more. Its antigen remains undetermined. No clone much larger than this one lies a single base away; base qualities are absent. cDNA was synthesized by template-switch 5'RACE using a primer with a 10-nucleotide random unique molecular identifier that tagged each TCR transcript. Each sequencing run produced over 200 million TCR-beta sequences covering 15-18 subjects. The RNeasy kit was used to extract total RNA. The KAPA Real-time Library Amplification kit was used to amplify TCR-beta VDJ regions with primers targeting the TCR constant region and the 5'RACE anchor. A first PCR added sample indexes and Illumina adaptors, after which a second PCR increased the library yield. The roughly 650 bp TCR product was size-selected on a 2% E-gel SizeSelection system after Ampure bead purification. Before pooling, library quality was checked on a Bioanalyzer, concentration was measured with Qubit, and libraries were quantified with the Kapa Library Quantification kit. An Illumina HiSeq 2500 sequenced the libraries paired-end 2 x 150 bp. To increase sequence diversity, about 25-31% phiX was spiked into each library pool. The study's own analysis went as follows. Quality-filtered reads were processed with the UMI-based MiGEC pipeline, and over 75% of raw TCR sequences were removed by the MiGEC pipeline during error correction. VDJ genes were aligned to IMGT germline references, and each clonotype was defined by a unique CDR3 amino acid sequence together with V-J genes. Clonal expansion, Shannon diversity and CDR3 relatedness were evaluated with VDJtools (CalcPairwiseDistances, ClusterSamples), while phylogenetic trees were built in CLCbio workbench. Using coefficient-of-variation modelling across technical triplicates, the study counted a clone as expanded if it had at least 8 unique UMIs. TCRdb itself trimmed the public reads at Q25 with fastp, ran MiXCR and retained productive beta chains. Rows with one shared CDR3 protein collapse into an entry with the most common genes and DNA. These V and J calls rely on TCRdb rather than the paper's analysis. For this sample there are about 50,000 distinct CDR3 sequences; over 8% appear just once. 1.5% to 2% of the sample is taken by the ten largest.

The sequence derives from a woman between 40 and 55 years old in good health. Sequenced sample: PBMCs. This sequence uses TRBV5-1 and TRBJ2-1, with 15 bases in between that match TRBD2. The bases are TGCGCCAGCAGCCCGGGACTAGCGGGAGGAGTCCCCTACAATGAGCAGTTCTTC. This translates into CASSPGLAGGVPYNEQFF.